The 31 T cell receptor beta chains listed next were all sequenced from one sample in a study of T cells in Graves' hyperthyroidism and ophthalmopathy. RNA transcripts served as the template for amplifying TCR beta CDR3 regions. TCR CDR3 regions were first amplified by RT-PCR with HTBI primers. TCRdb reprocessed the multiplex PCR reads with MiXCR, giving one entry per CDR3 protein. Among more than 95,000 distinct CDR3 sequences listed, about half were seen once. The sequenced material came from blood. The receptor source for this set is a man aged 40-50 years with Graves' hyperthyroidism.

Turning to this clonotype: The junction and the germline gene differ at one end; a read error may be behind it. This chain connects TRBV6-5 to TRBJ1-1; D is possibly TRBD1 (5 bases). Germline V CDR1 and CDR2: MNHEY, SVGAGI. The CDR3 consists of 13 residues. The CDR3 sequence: CASSLAGVTEACF. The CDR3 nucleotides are TGTGCCAGCAGTTTGGCGGGGGTAACTGAAGCTTGCTTT.

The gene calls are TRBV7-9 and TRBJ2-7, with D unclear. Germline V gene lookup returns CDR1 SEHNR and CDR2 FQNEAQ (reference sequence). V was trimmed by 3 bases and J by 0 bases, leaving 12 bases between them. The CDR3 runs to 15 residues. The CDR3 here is CASSFPGWNSYEQYF. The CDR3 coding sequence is TGTGCCAGCAGCTTCCCCGGGTGGAACTCCTACGAGCAGTACTTC. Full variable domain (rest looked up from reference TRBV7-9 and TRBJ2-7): DTGVSQNPRHKITKRGQNVTFRCDPISEHNRLYWYRQTLGQGPEFLTYFQNEAQLEKSRLLSDRFSAERPKGSFSTLEIQRTEQGDSAMYLCASSFPGWNSYEQYFGPGTRLTVT.

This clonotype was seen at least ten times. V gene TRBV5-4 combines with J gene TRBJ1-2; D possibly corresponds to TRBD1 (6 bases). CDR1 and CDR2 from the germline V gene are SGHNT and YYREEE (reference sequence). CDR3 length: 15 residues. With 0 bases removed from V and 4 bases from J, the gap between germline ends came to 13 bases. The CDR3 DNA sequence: TGTGCCAGCAGCTTGGGCGGGACAAGGATCTATGGCTACACCTTC. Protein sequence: CASSLGGTRIYGYTF.

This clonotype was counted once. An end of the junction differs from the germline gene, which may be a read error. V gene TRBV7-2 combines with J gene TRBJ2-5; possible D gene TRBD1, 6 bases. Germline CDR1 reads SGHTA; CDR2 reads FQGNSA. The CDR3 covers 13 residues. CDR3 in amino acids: CASSRNREATRYF. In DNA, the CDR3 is TGTGCCAGCAGCCGAAACAGGGAAGCGACCCGGTACTTC.

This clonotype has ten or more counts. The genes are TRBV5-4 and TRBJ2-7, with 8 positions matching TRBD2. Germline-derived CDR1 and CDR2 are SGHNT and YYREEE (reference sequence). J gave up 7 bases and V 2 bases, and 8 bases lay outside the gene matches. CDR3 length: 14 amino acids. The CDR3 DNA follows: TGTGCCAGCAGCTTCCGGGAGGGGTCAAAAGAGCAGTACTTC. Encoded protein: CASSFREGSKEQYF.

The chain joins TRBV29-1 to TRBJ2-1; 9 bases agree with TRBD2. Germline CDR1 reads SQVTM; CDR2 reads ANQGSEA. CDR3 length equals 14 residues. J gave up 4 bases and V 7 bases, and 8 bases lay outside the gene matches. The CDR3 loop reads CSASRGGAYNEQFF. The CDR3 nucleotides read TGCAGCGCTTCGCGGGGGGGCGCTTACAATGAGCAGTTCTTC.

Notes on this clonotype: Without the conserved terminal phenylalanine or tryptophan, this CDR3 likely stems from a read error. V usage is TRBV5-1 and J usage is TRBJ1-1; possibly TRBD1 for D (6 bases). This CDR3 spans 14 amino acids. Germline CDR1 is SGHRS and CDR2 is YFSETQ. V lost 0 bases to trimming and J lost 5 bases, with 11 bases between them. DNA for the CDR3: TGCGCCAGCAGCTTGGCCGGGGGGGCGACTGAAGCTTTCTTG. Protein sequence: CASSLAGGATEAFL.

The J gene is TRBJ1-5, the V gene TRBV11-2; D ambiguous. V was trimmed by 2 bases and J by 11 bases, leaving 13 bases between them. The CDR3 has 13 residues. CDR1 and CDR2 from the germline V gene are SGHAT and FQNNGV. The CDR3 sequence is CASSLTQDETQHF. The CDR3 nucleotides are TGTGCCAGCAGCTTAACCCAGGATGAGACCCAGCATTTT.

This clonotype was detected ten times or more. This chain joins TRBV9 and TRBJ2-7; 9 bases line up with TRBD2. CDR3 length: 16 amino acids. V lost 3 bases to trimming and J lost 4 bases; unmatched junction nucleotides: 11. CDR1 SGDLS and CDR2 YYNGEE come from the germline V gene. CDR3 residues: CASSGGAGTSTYEQYF. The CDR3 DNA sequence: TGTGCCAGCAGCGGGGGGGCCGGGACTAGCACTTACGAGCAGTACTTC.

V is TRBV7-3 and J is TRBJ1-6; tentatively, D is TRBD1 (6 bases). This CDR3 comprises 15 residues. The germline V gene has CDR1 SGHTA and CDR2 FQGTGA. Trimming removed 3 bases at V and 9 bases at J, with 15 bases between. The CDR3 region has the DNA TGTGCCAGCAGCTTTCAAGGGGGAAACCTTTCACCCCTCCACTTT. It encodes CASSFQGGNLSPLHF.

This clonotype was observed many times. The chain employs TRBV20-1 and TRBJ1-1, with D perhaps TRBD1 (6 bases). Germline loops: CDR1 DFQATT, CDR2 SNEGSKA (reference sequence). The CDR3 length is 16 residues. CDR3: CRGSSGAGSMNTEAFF. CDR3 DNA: TGCAGAGGAAGCTCAGGGGCCGGGAGCATGAACACTGAAGCTTTCTTT.

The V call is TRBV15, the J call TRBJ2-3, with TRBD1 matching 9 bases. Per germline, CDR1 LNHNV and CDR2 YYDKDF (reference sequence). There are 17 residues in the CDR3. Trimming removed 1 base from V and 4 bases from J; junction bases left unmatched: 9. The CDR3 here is CATSRGPGQGSADTQYF. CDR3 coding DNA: TGTGCCACCAGCAGAGGACCGGGACAGGGTAGCGCAGATACGCAGTATTTT.

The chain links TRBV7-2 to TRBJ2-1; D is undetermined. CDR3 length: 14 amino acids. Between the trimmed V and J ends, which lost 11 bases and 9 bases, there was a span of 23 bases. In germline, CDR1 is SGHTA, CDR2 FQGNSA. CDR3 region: CAWTLGPRSGEQFF. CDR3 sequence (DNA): TGTGCCTGGACCCTGGGCCCCCGCTCCGGTGAGCAGTTCTTC.

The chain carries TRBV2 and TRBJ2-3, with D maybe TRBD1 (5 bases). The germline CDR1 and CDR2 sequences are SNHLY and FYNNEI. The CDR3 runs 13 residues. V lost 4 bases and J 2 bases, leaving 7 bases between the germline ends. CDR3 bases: TGTGCCAGCAGTGCGACAGACACAGATACGCAGTATTTT. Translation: CASSATDTDTQYF.

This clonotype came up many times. CDR3 in amino acids: CASSRGLAGGGEQYF. The CDR3 DNA sequence: TGTGCCAGCAGCCGCGGACTAGCGGGGGGGGGCGAGCAGTACTTC. The chain has TRBV7-9 and TRBJ2-7, with 15 bases fitting TRBD2. The trim removed 5 bases at V and 6 bases at J, leaving 5 bases unmatched. This CDR3 has 15 residues. Germline loops: CDR1 SEHNR, CDR2 FQNEAQ (reference sequence).

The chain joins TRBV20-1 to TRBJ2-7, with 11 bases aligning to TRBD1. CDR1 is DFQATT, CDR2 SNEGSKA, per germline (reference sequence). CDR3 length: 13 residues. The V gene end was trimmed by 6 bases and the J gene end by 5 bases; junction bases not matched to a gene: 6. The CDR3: CSAAPGQGDEQYF. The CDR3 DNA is TGCAGTGCCGCCCCGGGACAGGGGGACGAGCAGTACTTC.

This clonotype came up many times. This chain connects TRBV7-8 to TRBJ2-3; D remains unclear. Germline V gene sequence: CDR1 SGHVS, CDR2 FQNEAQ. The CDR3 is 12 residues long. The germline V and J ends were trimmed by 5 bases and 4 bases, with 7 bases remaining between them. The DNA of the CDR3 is TGTGCCAGCAGCCCTTTCCCAGATACGCAGTATTTT. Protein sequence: CASSPFPDTQYF.

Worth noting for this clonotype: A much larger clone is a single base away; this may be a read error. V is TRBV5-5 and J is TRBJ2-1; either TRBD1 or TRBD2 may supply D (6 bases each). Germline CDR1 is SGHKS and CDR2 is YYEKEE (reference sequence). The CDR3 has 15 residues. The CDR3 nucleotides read TGTGCCAGCAGCTTGCGGGGGCCGATCGCTAGTGAGCAGTCCTTC. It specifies CASSLRGPIASEQSF.

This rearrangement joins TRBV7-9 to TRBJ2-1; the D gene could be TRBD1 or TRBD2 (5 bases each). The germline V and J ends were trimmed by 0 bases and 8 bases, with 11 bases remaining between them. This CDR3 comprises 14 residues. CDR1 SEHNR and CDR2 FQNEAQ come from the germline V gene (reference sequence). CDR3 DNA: TGTGCCAGCAGCTTAGCTGGGACCGGGGATGAGCAGTTCTTC. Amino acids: CASSLAGTGDEQFF.

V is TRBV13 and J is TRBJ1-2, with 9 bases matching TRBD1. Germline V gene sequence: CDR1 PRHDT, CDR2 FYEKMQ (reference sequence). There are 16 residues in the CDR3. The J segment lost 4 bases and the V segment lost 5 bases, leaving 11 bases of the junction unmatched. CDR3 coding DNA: TGTGCCAGCAGCCCTATGACAGGGGGGGGAGTCTATGGCTACACCTTC. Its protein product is CASSPMTGGGVYGYTF.

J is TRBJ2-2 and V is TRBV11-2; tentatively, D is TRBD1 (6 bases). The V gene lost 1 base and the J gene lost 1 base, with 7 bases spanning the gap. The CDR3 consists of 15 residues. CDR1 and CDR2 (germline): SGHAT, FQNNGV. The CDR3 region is CASSLVGGNTGELFF. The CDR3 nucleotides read TGTGCCAGCAGCTTAGTAGGGGGGAACACCGGGGAGCTGTTTTTT.

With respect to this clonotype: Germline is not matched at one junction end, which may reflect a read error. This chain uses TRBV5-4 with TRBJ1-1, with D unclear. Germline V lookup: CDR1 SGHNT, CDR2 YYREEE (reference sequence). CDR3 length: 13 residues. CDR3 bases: TGTGCCAGCAGCCTGACACGATACACGGAAGCTTTGTTT. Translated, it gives CASSLTRYTEALF.

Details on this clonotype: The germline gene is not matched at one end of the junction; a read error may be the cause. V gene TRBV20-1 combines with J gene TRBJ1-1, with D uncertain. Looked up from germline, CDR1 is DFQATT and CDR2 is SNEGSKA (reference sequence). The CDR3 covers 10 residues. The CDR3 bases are TGCAGTGCTAGCTGGTATGAAGGTTTCTTT. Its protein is CSASWYEGFF.

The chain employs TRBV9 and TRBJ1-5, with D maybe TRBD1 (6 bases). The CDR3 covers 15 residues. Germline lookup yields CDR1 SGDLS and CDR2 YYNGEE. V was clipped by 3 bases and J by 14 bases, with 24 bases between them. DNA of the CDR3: TGTGCCAGCAGCGCACGTAGCGGGGGGGCCTACAATGAGCATTTT. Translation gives CASSARSGGAYNEHF.

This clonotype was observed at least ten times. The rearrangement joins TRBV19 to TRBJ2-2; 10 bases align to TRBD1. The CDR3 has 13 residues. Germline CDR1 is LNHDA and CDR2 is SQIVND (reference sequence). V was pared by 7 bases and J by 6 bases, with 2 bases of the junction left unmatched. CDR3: CASTGQGAGELFF. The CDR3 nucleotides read TGTGCCAGTACAGGACAGGGGGCCGGGGAGCTGTTTTTT.

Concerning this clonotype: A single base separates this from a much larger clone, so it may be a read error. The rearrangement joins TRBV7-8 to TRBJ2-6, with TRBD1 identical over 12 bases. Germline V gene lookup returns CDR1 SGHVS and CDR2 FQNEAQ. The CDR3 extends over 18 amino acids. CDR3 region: CASSRSGQGASGANVPTF. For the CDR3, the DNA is TGTGCCAGCAGCCGTTCGGGACAGGGGGCCTCAGGGGCCAACGTCCCGACTTTC.

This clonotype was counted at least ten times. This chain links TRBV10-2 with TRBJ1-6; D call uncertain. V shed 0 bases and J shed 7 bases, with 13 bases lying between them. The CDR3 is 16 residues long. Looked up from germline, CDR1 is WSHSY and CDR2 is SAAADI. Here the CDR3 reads CASSESIGQANSPLHF. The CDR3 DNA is TGCGCCAGCAGTGAGTCGATAGGCCAGGCCAATTCACCCCTCCACTTT.

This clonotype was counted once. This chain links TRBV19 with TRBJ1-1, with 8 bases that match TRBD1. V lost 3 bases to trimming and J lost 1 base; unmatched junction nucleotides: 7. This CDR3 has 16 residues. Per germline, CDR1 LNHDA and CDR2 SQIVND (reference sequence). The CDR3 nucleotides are TGTGCCAGTAGTATCAGGGGGCCGGGAACGAACACTGAAGCTTTCTTT. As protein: CASSIRGPGTNTEAFF.

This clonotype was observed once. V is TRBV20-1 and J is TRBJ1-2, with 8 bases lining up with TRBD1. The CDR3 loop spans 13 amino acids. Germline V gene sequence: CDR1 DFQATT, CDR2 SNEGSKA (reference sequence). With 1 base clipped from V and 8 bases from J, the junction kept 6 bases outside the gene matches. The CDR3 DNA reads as TGCAGTGCTAGAGGGACAGGGTACGGGGGCTACACCTTC. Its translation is CSARGTGYGGYTF.

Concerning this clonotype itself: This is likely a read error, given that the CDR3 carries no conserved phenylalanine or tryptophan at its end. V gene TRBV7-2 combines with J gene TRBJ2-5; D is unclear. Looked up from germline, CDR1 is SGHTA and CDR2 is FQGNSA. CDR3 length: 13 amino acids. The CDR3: CASSRTPQETQYS. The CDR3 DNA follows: TGCGCCAGCAGTAGAACTCCCCAAGAGACCCAGTACTCC.

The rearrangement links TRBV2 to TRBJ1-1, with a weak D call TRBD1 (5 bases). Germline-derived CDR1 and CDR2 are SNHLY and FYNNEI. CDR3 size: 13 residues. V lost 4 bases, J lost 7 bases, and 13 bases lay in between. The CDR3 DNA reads TGTGCCAGCAGTGTGTTCCAGGGACGTGAAGCTTTCTTT. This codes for CASSVFQGREAFF.